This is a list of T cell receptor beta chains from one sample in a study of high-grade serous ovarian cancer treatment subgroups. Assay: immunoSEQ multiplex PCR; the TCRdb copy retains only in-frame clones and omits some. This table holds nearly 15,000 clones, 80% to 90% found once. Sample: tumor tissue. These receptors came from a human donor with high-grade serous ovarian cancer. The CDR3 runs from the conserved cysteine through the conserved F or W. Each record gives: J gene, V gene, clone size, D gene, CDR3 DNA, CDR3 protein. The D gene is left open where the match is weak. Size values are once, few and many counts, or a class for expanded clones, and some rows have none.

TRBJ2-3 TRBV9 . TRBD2 TGTGCCAGCAGCGTCGGGGGGGCGAGCACAGATACGCAGTATTTT CASSVGGASTDTQYF
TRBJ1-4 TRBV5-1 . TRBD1 TGCGCCAGCAGCTTTAGTGTGGTTGGACAGGCGGGTGAAAAACTGTTTTTT CASSFSVVGQAGEKLFF
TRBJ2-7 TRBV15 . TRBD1 TGTGCCACCAGCAGAGGCCGGGACAGCTACGAGCAGTACTTC CATSRGRDSYEQYF
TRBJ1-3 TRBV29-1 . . TGCAGCGTTGAAGATCGGCGTAGAGCTGGAAACACCATATATTTT CSVEDRRRAGNTIYF
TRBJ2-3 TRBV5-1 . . TGCGCCAGCAGCGCGGCAGGATTTACAGATACGCAGTATTTT CASSAAGFTDTQYF
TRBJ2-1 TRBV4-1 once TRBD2 TGCGCCAGCAGCCTCAGAAGCGGGGGGGCAGTAAATGAGCAGTTCTTC CASSLRSGGAVNEQFF
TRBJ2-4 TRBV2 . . TGTGCCAGCAGTGCTACAGCCGCACGAACTCTAGCCAAAAACATTCAGTACTTC CASSATAARTLAKNIQYF
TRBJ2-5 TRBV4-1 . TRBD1 TGCGCCAGCAGCCGCCTACCGGGACAGGGCCAAGAGACCCAGTACTTC CASSRLPGQGQETQYF
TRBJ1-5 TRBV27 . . TGTGCCAGCAGTCCCATCCGACCCTACTTTTATAGCAATCAGCCCCAGCATTTT CASSPIRPYFYSNQPQHF
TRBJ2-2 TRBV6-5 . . TGTGCCAGCAGTTACTTGGCAGTGGTGAACACCGGGGAGCTGTTTTTT CASSYLAVVNTGELFF
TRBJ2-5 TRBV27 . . TGTGCCAGCAGTTCGACGAGTAAGACCCAGTACTTC CASSSTSKTQYF
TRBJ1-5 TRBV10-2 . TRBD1 TGCGCCAGCAGGGACAGGGACAATCAGCCCCAGCATTTT CASRDRDNQPQHF
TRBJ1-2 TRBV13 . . TGTGCCAGCAGTTGGGGCGAAGACTATGGCTACACCTTC CASSWGEDYGYTF
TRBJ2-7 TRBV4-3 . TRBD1 TGCGCCAGCAGCCAAGCAGGGGGATTCAACTACGAGCAGTACTTC CASSQAGGFNYEQYF
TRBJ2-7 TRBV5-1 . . TGCGCCAGCAGCTTGGCGGATGACTCCAACTACGAGCAGTACTTC CASSLADDSNYEQYF
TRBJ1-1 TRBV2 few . TGTGCCAGCGGCAGCAGGAGCACTGAAGCTTTCTTT CASGSRSTEAFF
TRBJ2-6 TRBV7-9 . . TGTGCCAGCAGCCCCCGGGTTCTGAGCTCTGGGGCCAACGTCCTGACTTTC CASSPRVLSSGANVLTF
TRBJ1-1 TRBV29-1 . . TGCAGCGTTGGGGACATCATGAACACTGAAGCTTTCTTT CSVGDIMNTEAFF
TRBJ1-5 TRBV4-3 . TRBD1 TGCGCCAGCAGCCAAGATCTCCAGGGGGCATGGCAGCCCCAGCATTTT CASSQDLQGAWQPQHF
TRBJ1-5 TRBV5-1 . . TGCGCCAGCAGCCCTGTTGGAGGGTGGAGGCAGCCCCAGCATTTT CASSPVGGWRQPQHF
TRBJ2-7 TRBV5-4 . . TGTGCCAGCAGCCCGTCGGGGCTTTCCTACGAGCAGTACTTC CASSPSGLSYEQYF
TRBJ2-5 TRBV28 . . TGTGCCAGCAGCGGAGCCGGGACCAATTACTTAGAGACCCAGTACTTC CASSGAGTNYLETQYF
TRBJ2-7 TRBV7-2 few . TGTGCCAGCAGCCTATCCCCCTACGAGCAGTACTTC CASSLSPYEQYF
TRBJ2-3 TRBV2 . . TGTGCCAGCATAACAGGGATAGGCACAGATACGCAGTATTTT CASITGIGTDTQYF
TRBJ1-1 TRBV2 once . TGTGCCAGCAGTGAATTTAGGTCGAATGAAGCTTTCTTT CASSEFRSNEAFF
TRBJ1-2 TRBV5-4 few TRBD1 TGTGCCAGCAGCCTGGAGGGGGACAGGTCCTCGGGCTACACCTTC CASSLEGDRSSGYTF
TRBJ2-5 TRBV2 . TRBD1 TGTGCCAGCAGTGTGGACAGGGGGCAAGAGACCCAGTACTTC CASSVDRGQETQYF
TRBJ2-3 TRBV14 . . TGTGCCAGCAGCCAAGACCTGCCAGGGGCCGGGGAAGATACGCAGTATTTT CASSQDLPGAGEDTQYF
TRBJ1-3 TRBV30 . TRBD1 TGTGCCTGGAGTCCACGACAGGGTAGAAACACCATATATTTT CAWSPRQGRNTIYF
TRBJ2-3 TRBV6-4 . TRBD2 TGTGCCAGCAGTGCTACGACTAGCGGGGTGGTTCGTTGCACAGATACGCAGTATTTT CASSATTSGVVRCTDTQYF
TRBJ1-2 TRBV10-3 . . TGTGCCATCAGTGAGGTCAGGGTGCTTGGCTACACCTTC CAISEVRVLGYTF
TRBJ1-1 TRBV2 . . TGTGCCAGCTTCCTCCTAACGAACACTGAAGCTTTCTTT CASFLLTNTEAFF
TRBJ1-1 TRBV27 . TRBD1 TGTGCCAGCAGTTTATATACAGGGGGCAACACTGAAGCTTTCTTT CASSLYTGGNTEAFF
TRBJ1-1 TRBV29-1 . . TGCAGCGTTGAAGGTACGGCAATGAACACTGAAGCTTTCTTT CSVEGTAMNTEAFF
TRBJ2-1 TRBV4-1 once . TGCGCCAGCAGCCAAGAACCGGGGGGCCAGGTGAATGAGCAGTTCTTC CASSQEPGGQVNEQFF
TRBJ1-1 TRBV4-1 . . TGCGCCAGCAGCCGAGAGGCAGGGTGGGGTGAAGCTTTCTTT CASSREAGWGEAFF
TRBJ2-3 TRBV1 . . TGCACCAGCAGCCCGCCAGGTGCCCAGCGGGGGGGGCCAGTCGACGCAGATACGCAGTATTTT CTSSPPGAQRGGPVDADTQYF
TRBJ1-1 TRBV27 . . TGTGCCAGCTCGGATTCGAACACTGAAGCTTTCTTT CASSDSNTEAFF
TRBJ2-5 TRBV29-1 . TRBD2 TGCAGCGTTGAAGCTATGACTAGCGGGGAAGAGACCCAGTACTTC CSVEAMTSGEETQYF
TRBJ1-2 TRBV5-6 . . TGTGCCAGCAGACTGGAAGACAGCTATGGCTACACCTTC CASRLEDSYGYTF
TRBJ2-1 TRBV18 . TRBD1 TGTGCCAGCTCACACCGGGACAGGGGAAACAATGAGCAGTTCTTC CASSHRDRGNNEQFF
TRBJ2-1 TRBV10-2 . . TGCGCCAGCAGTGTGGGTTTCAACAATGAGCAGTTCTTC CASSVGFNNEQFF
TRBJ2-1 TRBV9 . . TGTGCCAGCAGCCAGGGGACGAGTGAGCAGTTCTTC CASSQGTSEQFF
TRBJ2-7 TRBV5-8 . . TGTGCCAGCAGCTTCAAGTCAGGGAAATACGAGCAGTACTTC CASSFKSGKYEQYF
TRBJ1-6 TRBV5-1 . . TGCGCCAGCAGCTTGGGTACGGCCCCCGATTCACCCCTCCACTTT CASSLGTAPDSPLHF
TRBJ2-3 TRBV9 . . TGTGCCAGCAGCGTGGCCGGACAGTCCACAGATACGCAGTATTTT CASSVAGQSTDTQYF
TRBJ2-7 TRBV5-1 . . TGCGCCAGCAAAACAGTTGACGCCTCCTACGAGCAGTACTTC CASKTVDASYEQYF
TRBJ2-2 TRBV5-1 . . TGCGCCAGCAGCTCCAATTATAACACCGGGGAGCTGTTTTTT CASSSNYNTGELFF
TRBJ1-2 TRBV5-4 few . TGTGCCAGCAGCTTGCGGTCCTCAGCGTCCCATGGCTACACCTTC CASSLRSSASHGYTF
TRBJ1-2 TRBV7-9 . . TGTGCCAGCAGCTTATTTACAGGTAGTAACTATGGCTACACCTTC CASSLFTGSNYGYTF
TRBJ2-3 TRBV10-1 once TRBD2 TGCGCCAGCAGTGAGAAGACTAGCCCGGGGGGTGATACGCAGTATTTT CASSEKTSPGGDTQYF
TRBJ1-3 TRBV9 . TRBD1 TGTGCCAGCAGCGCCTCCGATACAGGGGCTGGAAACACCATATATTTT CASSASDTGAGNTIYF
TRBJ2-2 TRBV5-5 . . TGTGCCAGCAGCTTGTGGGGGAGTGCCGGGGAGCTGTTTTTT CASSLWGSAGELFF
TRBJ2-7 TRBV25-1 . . TGTGCCAGCAGTGAATTGGACCCAGCAAAAGGTCCCGAGCAGTACTTC CASSELDPAKGPEQYF
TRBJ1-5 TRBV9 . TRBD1 TGTGCCAGCAGCGTAGATGGACAGGCCTATCAGCCCCAGCATTTT CASSVDGQAYQPQHF